This record concerns one TCR beta chain sequence. The antigen remains undetermined. Documented treatment: approximately 10-day PBMC culture with coronavirus spike peptide pools or control peptides (ViraFEST assay). The authors cultured two million PBMCs per well with roughly 9.8 IU/ml IL-2 and approximately 9 ug/ml peptide pools. V lost 5 bases, J lost 0 bases, and 10 bases lay in between. This CDR3 comprises 14 residues. Germline loops: CDR1 MRHNA, CDR2 SNTAGT. The data stem from a study of vaccination and CD4 T cells after COVID-19. Study as a whole: At a median 72 days (range 14 to 241) after dose two, post-vaccine samples were obtained.

Once obtained from cultured CD4+ T cells, the DNA was sequenced using the Oncomine TCR Beta short-read assay. TCRdb used MiXCR to reprocess the PCR reads, holding one entry per CDR3 protein. The sample records roughly 4,000 distinct CDR3 sequences, around two thirds being singletons. Study-level results: Convalescent patients saw a median roughly 90% of their reactive clones show up only after vaccination.

The material sequenced was CD4+ T cells from blood, cultured in vitro. This rearrangement joins TRBV6-4 to TRBJ1-2, with D perhaps TRBD1 (6 bases). The receptor comes from a human donor who had recovered from COVID-19. The CDR3 loop is CASSHRVTNYGYTF. The CDR3 DNA reads TGTGCCAGCAGTCACAGGGTTACTAACTATGGCTACACCTTC.